These 7 T cell receptor beta chains came from one sample sequenced in a study of tumor and adjacent non-tumor tissue in lung cancer. A modified ARM-PCR protocol with three rounds of nested PCR amplified TCRbeta. MiXCR, applied by TCRdb to the multiplex PCR reads, yields one record per CDR3 protein. The repertoire holds fewer than 120,000 distinct CDR3 sequences, with about 87% as singletons. The template was RNA from unsorted bulk tissue. The sequenced material came from lung tumor tissue. The receptors shown here come from an older man with non-small cell lung cancer.

The DNA of the CDR3 is TGCAGTGCTAGCAAGGTGACTAGCGGGGGTAGTTGGTCCTACGAGCAGTACTTC. It encodes CSASKVTSGGSWSYEQYF. The chain recombines TRBV20-1 with TRBJ2-7, with TRBD2 matching over 12 bases. The germline gives CDR1 DFQATT, CDR2 SNEGSKA (reference sequence). Trimming took 3 bases from V and 1 from J; bases not matched to a gene: 13. There are 18 residues in the CDR3.

On this clonotype itself: Germline and junction disagree at one end, which may indicate a read error. The V gene is TRBV20-1, the J gene TRBJ2-3; D possibly matches TRBD1 or TRBD2 (6 bases each). The CDR3 contains 16 residues. Germline assignment: CDR1 DFQATT and CDR2 SNEGSKA (reference sequence). CDR3 sequence (DNA): TGCAGTGCTCCGCGTCGGTCCGGGGGCTTGACACATACGCATTATTTT. This sequence encodes CSAPRRSGGLTHTHYF.

With respect to this clonotype: The final CDR3 position lacks the conserved phenylalanine or tryptophan, pointing to a likely read error. The DNA is left out, because the CDR3 cannot be placed on it with certainty; the CDR3 is given as TCRdb lists it. The V call is TRBV4-1, the J call TRBJ2-2; the table calls TRBD1, which could not be checked here. CDR1 and CDR2 (germline): MGHRA, YSYEKL. 15 amino acids form the CDR3, both terminal residues included. CDR3: CASSQWTGRTGELLY.

This clonotype was seen only once. V usage is TRBV10-3 and J usage is TRBJ2-7, with 8 nucleotides matching TRBD2. Germline V gene sequence: CDR1 ENHRY, CDR2 SYGVKD. CDR3 size: 15 residues. J gave up 0 bases and V 9 bases, and 10 bases lay outside the gene matches. The CDR3 coding sequence is TGTGCCATTCAGCCGGGGGGGACCCTCTCCTACGAGCAGTACTTC. It yields the protein CAIQPGGTLSYEQYF.

Details on this clonotype: The CDR3 ends on some other residue instead of the conserved phenylalanine or tryptophan, so this is likely a read error. No DNA is shown, since the ends of the CDR3 on it are uncertain; the CDR3 is the one TCRdb lists. The V gene is TRBV11-2, the J gene TRBJ2-3; the table names TRBD1, a call not compared with the DNA. CDR1 is SGHAT and CDR2 is FQNNGV in the germline V gene. The CDR3 is made up of 14 amino acids, end residues included. The CDR3 region is CASSSQGFSDTQCL.

In regard to this clonotype: A junction boundary mismatches the germline segment, possibly from a read error. J is TRBJ1-2 and V is TRBV10-3, with a tentative D call TRBD1 (5 bases). The CDR3 has 14 amino acids. The germline CDR1 and CDR2 sequences are ENHRY and SYGVKD. The CDR3 DNA reads TGTACCATCAGAGGTGAGACAGATTTCAGTGGCTACACCTTC. Its translation is CTIRGETDFSGYTF.

This sequence joins TRBV4-1 and TRBJ2-3; D uncertain. The CDR3 contains 19 residues. Trimming left V 0 bases short and J 3 bases short, with 22 bases between. Germline V gives CDR1 MGHRA, CDR2 YSYEKL. CDR3 sequence: CASSQDGPKGRWLTDTQYF. The DNA for the CDR3 is TGCGCCAGCAGCCAAGATGGCCCCAAGGGCAGGTGGCTTACAGATACGCAGTATTTT.